The 15 T cell receptor beta chains presented below share a single source sample, sequenced in a study of graft-versus-host responses after intestinal transplantation (dated by TCRdb to about 2021). To prepare the library, the immunoSEQ multiplex PCR assay was applied. TCRdb took this table from immuneACCESS and kept in-frame rearrangements with V and J called. Such tables lack part of the clones; where checked against another copy, unresolved V genes explain under half of the gap, and the rest is unexplained. Counted in this sample were fewer than 110,000 clones; 80% to 90% of them appeared once. Approximately 0.76% of the sample is in the top ten clones. These receptors are not linked to any known antigen. The time point label of this sample denotes: cells obtained before transplantation from donor or recipient. Sequences were derived from unstimulated CD4+ T cells sorted from spleen or lymph node cells, sampled before transplant. These receptors came from a human donor who was the organ donor for an intestinal transplant.

V gene TRBV4-2 combines with J gene TRBJ1-1; a possible D gene is TRBD1 (5 bases). The CDR3 has 13 residues. With 1 base removed from V and 8 bases from J, the gap between germline ends came to 11 bases. Per the germline V gene, CDR1 is LGHNA and CDR2 is YNFKEQ. CDR3 sequence reads: CASSQGSGAEAFF. In DNA form, the CDR3 reads TGTGCCAGCAGCCAAGGGTCTGGGGCAGAAGCTTTCTTT.

This clone was picked up one time. This rearrangement joins TRBV7-2 to TRBJ2-5; D remains ambiguous. TRBJ2-7 matches the DNA end more closely, so the J call is doubtful. Germline-derived CDR1 and CDR2 are SGHTA and FQGNSA. The CDR3 length is 12 residues. CDR3 sequence (DNA): TGTGCCAGCAGCTCCAGCTCCTACGAGCAGTACTTC. Protein: CASSSSSYEQYF.

This clone occurred once. The chain links TRBV5-1 to TRBJ1-5; no definite D call. Deletions cut 1 base from V and 6 bases from J, with 14 bases between. The CDR3 has 15 residues. Per germline, CDR1 SGHRS and CDR2 YFSETQ. CDR3 in DNA: TGCGCCAGCAGCTTGTTACCCGGAGTGGGTCAGCCCCAGCATTTT. This codes for CASSLLPGVGQPQHF.

The chain is built from TRBV6-6 and TRBJ1-1; a weak D match, TRBD1 (5 bases). CDR1 is MNHNY and CDR2 is SVGAGI in the germline V gene (reference sequence). V lost 0 bases and J 8 bases, leaving 10 bases between the germline ends. This CDR3 is built from 13 residues. CDR3 residues: CASSYSTRTEAFF. CDR3 sequence (DNA): TGTGCCAGCAGTTACTCGACCCGGACAGAAGCTTTCTTT.

The rearrangement joins TRBV7-2 to TRBJ2-1, with 8 bases identical to TRBD1. The CDR3 is 15 amino acids. V shed 1 base and J 5 bases; nucleotides not matched to a gene: 4. Per the germline V gene, CDR1 is SGHTA and CDR2 is FQGNSA. CDR3: CASSLVGTGNNEQFF. CDR3 coding DNA: TGTGCCAGCAGCTTAGTGGGGACAGGTAACAATGAGCAGTTCTTC.

The chain joins TRBV7-2 to TRBJ2-1, with 7 bases fitting TRBD2. Germline V gives CDR1 SGHTA, CDR2 FQGNSA. V lost 1 base and J lost 2; bases outside the gene matches: 2. This CDR3 is 15 amino acids long. The CDR3 sequence is CASSLEAGPYNEQFF. The CDR3 region has the DNA TGTGCCAGCAGCTTAGAAGCGGGGCCCTACAATGAGCAGTTCTTC.

The rearrangement joins TRBV10-1 to TRBJ1-1; possibly TRBD1 for D (6 bases). Germline CDR1 is WNHNN and CDR2 is SYGVQD (reference sequence). There are 13 residues in the CDR3. Trimming removed 3 bases at V and 7 bases at J, with 12 bases between. The CDR3 nucleotides are TGCGCCAGCAGTGACGGGCTCAGGGGTGAAGCTTTCTTT. Amino acid sequence: CASSDGLRGEAFF.

This clone was detected once. This chain connects TRBV9 to TRBJ2-5, with 7 bases fitting TRBD1. Germline CDR1 is SGDLS and CDR2 is YYNGEE. The CDR3 covers 13 residues. V shed 2 bases and J 11 bases; nucleotides not matched to a gene: 9. CDR3 nucleotides: TGTGCCAGCAGCGTTAGACCAGGGGGAGAGCAGTACTTC. Encoded protein: CASSVRPGGEQYF. The entire variable domain, with the rest obtained from reference TRBV9 and TRBJ2-5, is as follows: DSGVTQTPKHLITATGQRVTLRCSPRSGDLSVYWYQQSLDQGLQFLIQYYNGEERAKGNILERFSAQQFPDLHSELNLSSLELGDSALYFCASSVRPGGEQYFGPGTRLLVL.

The chain joins TRBV7-2 to TRBJ1-5; tentatively, D is TRBD1 (6 bases). The germline V gene has CDR1 SGHTA and CDR2 FQGNSA. The CDR3 consists of 13 residues. Trimming took off 5 bases at V and 3 bases at J, with 8 bases between the two ends. DNA for the CDR3: TGTGCCAGCAGCGACAGGTTCAATCAGCCCCAGCATTTT. It encodes CASSDRFNQPQHF.

The V and J genes are TRBV5-6 and TRBJ1-2; 9 nucleotides line up with TRBD1. Germline trimming cut 1 base from V and 3 bases from J; bases unmatched to any gene: 13. CDR3 length: 18 residues. The germline gives CDR1 SGHDT, CDR2 YYEEEE. CDR3 sequence: CASSLSTGTGKGDYGYTF. The CDR3 DNA sequence: TGTGCCAGCAGCTTGTCAACCGGGACAGGGAAGGGGGACTATGGCTACACCTTC.

Here the CDR3 reads CAGGSTEAFF. DNA of the CDR3: TGTGCTGGGGGCTCCACTGAAGCTTTCTTT. The chain combines TRBV30 with TRBJ1-1, with D perhaps matching TRBD1 (6 bases). The CDR3 has 10 residues. Germline V CDR1 and CDR2: GTSNPN, SVGIG (reference sequence).

The rearrangement links TRBV7-9 to TRBJ2-7; D perhaps matches TRBD2 (5 bases). CDR1 is SEHNR, CDR2 FQNEAQ, per germline (reference sequence). The ends were cut back, 1 base at V and 6 bases at J, with 13 bases in the middle. The CDR3 is 14 amino acids. The CDR3 is CASSLEGVAAEQYF. CDR3 in DNA: TGTGCCAGCAGCTTAGAGGGAGTCGCGGCCGAGCAGTACTTC.

J is TRBJ1-1 and V is TRBV27; D is undetermined. V lost 7 bases, J lost 7 bases, and 13 bases lay in between. The CDR3 totals 12 residues. The germline V gene has CDR1 MNHEY and CDR2 SMNVEV (reference sequence). CDR3 in amino acids: CASILDSGEAFF. The CDR3, as DNA: TGTGCCAGCATCCTAGACTCAGGTGAAGCTTTCTTT.

V gene TRBV11-2 combines with J gene TRBJ1-2; a weak D match, TRBD1 (5 bases). Looked up from germline, CDR1 is SGHAT and CDR2 is FQNNGV. Trimming left V 0 bases short and J 8 bases short, with 16 bases between. The CDR3 loop spans 15 amino acids. DNA of the CDR3: TGTGCCAGCAGCTTAGATCCAAACCGGGGGGTAGGCTACACCTTC. Translation: CASSLDPNRGVGYTF.

The J gene is TRBJ1-5, the V gene TRBV18, with D unresolved. The CDR3 has 15 residues. Trimming took 0 bases from V and 2 from J, leaving 8 bases between them. CDR1 KGHSH and CDR2 LQKENI come from the germline V gene. This chain's CDR3 is CASSPPRARNQPQHF. DNA for the CDR3: TGTGCCAGCTCACCACCGAGGGCGCGCAATCAGCCCCAGCATTTT.